Listed below are T cell receptor beta chains from one sample, sequenced in a study of blood T cell repertoires in COVID-19. Method: immunoSEQ multiplex PCR; TCRdb's copy keeps in-frame clones and lacks some. Among 200,000 to 250,000 clones listed, 70% to 90% were seen once. Sequences were obtained from PBMCs or T cells enriched from blood (not recorded which). These receptors came from a man aged 25 to 40 who had recovered from COVID-19. Each CDR3 is given with its conserved first and last residue. Each record gives: J gene, V gene, clone size, D gene, CDR3 protein, CDR3 DNA. The D gene is left open where the match is weak. The size field is filled for only some rows; it gives once, few, many or a size class.

>TRBJ2-5|TRBV7-2|few|TRBD1
CASSLGLRGKEVTQYF
TGTGCCAGCAGCTTAGGTCTCAGGGGGAAGGAGGTGACCCAGTACTTC
>TRBJ1-4|TRBV19|once|NA
CASSFASFQGKKLFF
TGTGCCAGTAGTTTCGCGTCATTTCAGGGGAAAAAACTGTTTTTT
>TRBJ2-1|TRBV7-9|NA|TRBD2
CASSLRVWREGNEQFF
TGTGCCAGCAGCTTAAGGGTCTGGCGGGAGGGGAATGAGCAGTTCTTC
>TRBJ2-3|TRBV24-1|NA|NA
CATSARGRGGTDTQYF
TGTGCCACCAGCGCACGAGGGAGGGGGGGGACAGATACGCAGTATTTT
>TRBJ2-5|TRBV7-9|NA|TRBD2
CASSLGLAGGQETQYF
TGTGCCAGCAGCTTGGGACTAGCGGGAGGGCAAGAGACCCAGTACTTC
>TRBJ1-5|TRBV19|NA|TRBD1
CASTRDRGMNSNQPQHF
TGTGCCAGTACTCGGGACAGGGGGATGAATAGCAATCAGCCCCAGCATTTT
>TRBJ1-3|TRBV5-6|NA|TRBD1
CASSLEGGGGNTIYF
TGTGCCAGCAGCTTAGAAGGGGGCGGCGGAAACACCATATATTTT
>TRBJ2-5|TRBV10-2|once|NA
CASSESSGNRETQYF
TGCGCCAGCAGTGAATCCTCGGGTAATCGAGAGACCCAGTACTTC
>TRBJ2-1|TRBV4-2|NA|NA
CASSQSTGGNEQFF
TGTGCCAGCAGCCAATCGACAGGTGGGAATGAGCAGTTCTTC
>TRBJ2-1|TRBV23-1|once|NA
CASSLKGGAFNEQFF
TGCGCCAGCAGTCTTAAGGGAGGCGCATTCAATGAGCAGTTCTTC
>TRBJ1-1|TRBV7-3|once|TRBD1
CASSPGQGGEAFF
TGTGCCAGCAGCCCCGGACAGGGGGGTGAAGCTTTCTTT
>TRBJ1-1|TRBV4-1|NA|NA
CASSPGRVQGVYTEAFF
TGCGCCAGCAGCCCCGGTCGGGTGCAGGGTGTTTACACTGAAGCTTTCTTT
>TRBJ2-1|TRBV7-8|NA|TRBD2
CASSAYRIPFFRGGPGNEQFF
TGTGCCAGCAGCGCCTATCGGATACCTTTTTTCCGGGGGGGACCCGGGAATGAGCAGTTCTTC
>TRBJ2-5|TRBV27|few|TRBD2
CASIPTGTSGETQYF
TGTGCCAGCATCCCGACCGGGACTAGCGGAGAGACCCAGTACTTC
>TRBJ2-7|TRBV7-9|NA|TRBD1
CASSRGQGLIYEQYF
TGTGCCAGCAGCCGGGGACAGGGCCTTATCTACGAGCAGTACTTC
>TRBJ2-2|TRBV11-2|few|TRBD1
CASSRVDRGLRELFF
TGTGCCAGCAGCCGCGTGGACAGGGGGCTGCGGGAGCTGTTTTTT
>TRBJ1-3|TRBV4-2|NA|NA
CASSQFGSGNTIYF
TGTGCCAGCAGCCAATTCGGGTCTGGAAACACCATATATTTT
>TRBJ2-1|TRBV3-1/TRBV3-2|NA|TRBD2
CASSQEEAGPGEQFF
TGTGCCAGCAGCCAAGAGGAAGCGGGGCCAGGAGAGCAGTTCTTC
>TRBJ2-3|TRBV11-2|NA|TRBD1
CASSFRTGDTDTQYF
TGTGCCAGCAGCTTTCGTACAGGGGACACAGATACGCAGTATTTT
>TRBJ2-3|TRBV4-2|NA|NA
CASSQESRRDTQYF
TGTGCCAGCAGCCAAGAGTCCCGGCGGGATACGCAGTATTTT
>TRBJ2-7|TRBV5-8|NA|NA
CASSLQAESYEQYF
TGTGCCAGCAGCTTGCAGGCAGAGAGCTACGAGCAGTACTTC
>TRBJ2-7|TRBV7-9|NA|NA
CASSYPLGGESYEQYF
TGTGCCAGCAGCTATCCTTTGGGGGGAGAGTCCTACGAGCAGTACTTC
>TRBJ1-1|TRBV18|NA|NA
CASSPRGRLAQADTEAFF
TGTGCCAGCTCACCACGGGGGCGGTTGGCACAGGCCGACACTGAAGCTTTCTTT
>TRBJ2-7|TRBV11-2|NA|TRBD1
CASSHRGKAQYF
TGTGCCAGCAGCCACAGGGGGAAAGCGCAGTACTTC
>TRBJ1-2|TRBV4-1|NA|NA
CASTFGQIANYGYTF
TGCGCCAGCACCTTTGGACAGATCGCTAACTATGGCTACACCTTC
>TRBJ2-5|TRBV5-1|NA|NA
CASSFGNQETQYF
TGCGCCAGCAGCTTCGGGAACCAAGAGACCCAGTACTTC
>TRBJ1-4|TRBV5-1|NA|NA
CASSFQGGNEKLFF
TGCGCCAGCAGCTTTCAGGGTGGGAATGAAAAACTGTTTTTT
>TRBJ2-1|TRBV11-2|NA|TRBD2
CASSLGLAGNEQFF
TGTGCCAGCAGCTTAGGACTAGCGGGAAATGAGCAGTTCTTC
>TRBJ2-5|TRBV7-2|NA|NA
CASSLGDYQETQYF
TGTGCCAGCAGCCTAGGGGACTACCAAGAGACCCAGTACTTC
>TRBJ2-6|TRBV9|NA|TRBD2
CASSDSGSVYGANVLTF
TGTGCCAGCAGCGATAGCGGGAGCGTCTATGGGGCCAACGTCCTGACTTTC
>TRBJ1-3|TRBV24-1|NA|NA
CATSDLRDNSGNTIYF
TGTGCCACCAGTGATTTGAGGGACAACTCTGGAAACACCATATATTTT
>TRBJ1-2|TRBV6-1|many|NA
CASSEPSDYTADYGYTF
TGTGCCAGCAGTGAACCCTCCGACTACACCGCGGACTATGGCTACACCTTC
>TRBJ2-5|TRBV10-3|NA|TRBD1
CAIRRDSGETQYF
TGTGCCATCAGACGGGACAGCGGTGAGACCCAGTACTTC
>TRBJ2-7|TRBV5-1|few|TRBD1
CASSLNTGQVSYEQYF
TGCGCCAGCAGCTTAAACACGGGACAGGTCAGTTACGAGCAGTACTTC